This passage covers 26 T cell receptor beta chains from one sample sequenced in a study of T cell responses to AZD1222 COVID-19 vaccine (dated by TCRdb to about 2021). Read against the paper, the sample's time point label means: baseline before first vaccination. Receptors were amplified or captured by the immunoSEQ multiplex PCR assay. TCRdb's version of the immuneACCESS table is confined to in-frame rearrangements and falls short of the full clone set. An unresolved V gene accounts for under half of the shortfall where checked; the remainder is of unknown origin. The sample yields 110,000 to 150,000 clones; 92% were counted once. The leading ten clones occupy roughly 4% of the sample. Here the sequenced sample was peripheral blood, taken on day 0 of AZD1222 vaccination. Receptors were obtained from an adult in good health.

CDR3 in DNA: TGTGCCAGCTCAACAGGGGTGAATCAGCCCCAGCATTTT. Protein product: CASSTGVNQPQHF. The chain has TRBV18 and TRBJ1-5, with 7 bases lining up with TRBD1. Losses at the gene ends were 5 bases for V and 4 bases for J; bases not matched to a gene: 2. CDR1 and CDR2 (germline): KGHSH, LQKENI. This CDR3 has 13 residues.

This rearrangement joins TRBV6-5 to TRBJ1-4; the D is unclear. CDR1 MNHEY and CDR2 SVGAGI come from the germline V gene. Trimming pared 2 bases from V and 5 bases from J, leaving 9 bases between. CDR3 length: 14 residues. The CDR3 bases are TGTGCCAGCAGTTACATCAGATTCAATGAAAAACTGTTTTTT. This translates into CASSYIRFNEKLFF.

V gene TRBV30 combines with J gene TRBJ1-3; possibly TRBD1 for D (5 bases). The germline V and J ends were trimmed by 6 bases and 3 bases, with 9 bases remaining between them. The CDR3 sequence is 12 residues long. Per the germline V gene, CDR1 is GTSNPN and CDR2 is SVGIG (reference sequence). The CDR3 DNA sequence: TGTGCCTGTTCGGGGGATGGAAACACCATATATTTT. Translation gives CACSGDGNTIYF.

This clone was recorded only once. V and J are TRBV6-1 and TRBJ2-7; D is possibly TRBD1 (6 bases). CDR3 length: 13 residues. The germline CDR1 and CDR2 sequences are MNHNS and SASEGT. V shed 0 bases and J shed 6 bases, with 9 bases lying between them. Here the CDR3 DNA reads TGTGCCAGCAGTGAAGCCACAGGGAGCGAGCAGTACTTC. Amino acid sequence: CASSEATGSEQYF.

This clone was detected only once. This same CDR3 is encoded by further DNA sequences in the sample. The chain carries TRBV29-1 and TRBJ1-1; 8 bases align to TRBD1. Looked up from germline, CDR1 is SQVTM and CDR2 is ANQGSEA. V was clipped by 5 bases and J by 0 bases; unmatched bases: 2. The CDR3 loop spans 13 amino acids. CDR3 sequence: CSVRTGMNTEAFF. The CDR3 DNA reads TGCAGCGTTCGGACAGGGATGAACACTGAAGCTTTCTTT.

This rearrangement joins TRBV28 to TRBJ2-1, with unresolved D. The V and J ends lost 3 bases and 4 bases respectively, with 19 bases between them. The CDR3 runs to 17 residues. CDR1 is MDHEN, CDR2 SYDVKM, per germline. The CDR3: CASSLMGKIADYNEQFF. The CDR3 bases are TGTGCCAGCAGTTTGATGGGGAAAATAGCAGATTACAATGAGCAGTTCTTC.

This rearrangement joins TRBV11-1 to TRBJ2-1, with 7 bases identical to TRBD2. CDR3 length: 15 residues. Germline CDR1 SGHAT, CDR2 FQDESV (reference sequence). V trimming: 0 bases; J trimming: 7 bases; junction bases outside the gene matches: 6. CDR3 sequence reads: CASSLAPGLSNEQFF. DNA for the CDR3: TGTGCCAGCAGCTTAGCCCCGGGACTAAGTAATGAGCAGTTCTTC.

The V gene is TRBV9, the J gene TRBJ2-1, with 8 bases identical to TRBD2. The CDR3 length is 15 residues. The ends lost 1 base at V and 6 bases at J; junction bases unmatched: 6. Germline V lookup: CDR1 SGDLS, CDR2 YYNGEE. The DNA for the CDR3 is TGTGCCAGCAGCGTATCGGGAGGGCCTTTCAATGAGCAGTTCTTC. Translated: CASSVSGGPFNEQFF.

V and J are TRBV25-1 and TRBJ1-1; 8 bases are shared with TRBD1. Germline CDR1 is MGHDK and CDR2 is SYGVNS. The CDR3 contains 14 residues. The junction had 7 bases not matched to a gene; V was cut back by 5 bases and J by 5 bases. The CDR3 protein is CASSPPGQETEAFF. CDR3 DNA sequence: TGTGCCAGCAGTCCACCGGGACAGGAGACTGAAGCTTTCTTT.

This chain links TRBV13 with TRBJ2-1, with 7 bases that match TRBD2. The germline V gene has CDR1 PRHDT and CDR2 FYEKMQ (reference sequence). Trimming at V came to 1 base and at J to 5 bases, leaving 14 bases not matched to a gene. CDR3 length: 18 residues. CDR3 DNA sequence: TGTGCCAGCAGCTTAGTGAGAGCGGGAAAACCCGCCAACAATGAGCAGTTCTTC. It encodes CASSLVRAGKPANNEQFF.

The V gene is TRBV7-6, the J gene TRBJ1-1; no firm D call. The CDR3 loop spans 13 amino acids. With 5 bases removed from V and 8 bases from J, the gap between germline ends came to 15 bases. The V gene's germline CDR1 is SGHVS and CDR2 FNYEAQ. The CDR3 is CASSPPANGEAFF. The DNA for the CDR3 is TGTGCCAGCAGCCCTCCGGCTAACGGGGAAGCTTTCTTT. Looking up the rest from reference TRBV7-6 and TRBJ1-1 gives the full variable domain: GAGVSQSPRYKVTKRGQDVALRCDPISGHVSLYWYRQALGQGPEFLTYFNYEAQQDKSGLPNDRFSAERPEGSISTLTIQRTEQRDSAMYRCASSPPANGEAFFGQGTRLTVV.

This clone was detected once. The chain recombines TRBV12-3 or TRBV12-4 with TRBJ2-1; possible D gene TRBD1, 6 bases. The V gene lost 4 bases and the J gene lost 13 bases, with 17 bases spanning the gap. CDR3 length: 13 amino acids. This chain's CDR3 is CASSSTLQGTQFF. In DNA form, the CDR3 reads TGTGCCAGCAGTTCCACTTTACAGGGTACCCAGTTCTTC.

The gene calls are TRBV12-3 or TRBV12-4 and TRBJ2-1, with D possibly TRBD2 on 7 matching bases. The CDR3 contains 13 residues. The V end lost 4 bases, the J end lost 10 bases, and 14 bases lay between the germline ends. CDR3 coding DNA: TGTGCCAGCAGTTGGGGGCGACTAGCCGAGCAGTTCTTC. This encodes CASSWGRLAEQFF.

V gene TRBV12-5 combines with J gene TRBJ1-1; D not resolved. Between the trimmed V and J ends, which lost 5 bases and 4 bases, there was a span of 14 bases. CDR3 length equals 14 residues. Germline values: CDR1 LGHNT, CDR2 FRNRAP. CDR3 region: CASGPLGVATEAFF. CDR3 sequence (DNA): TGTGCTAGTGGTCCCCTCGGAGTCGCCACTGAAGCTTTCTTT. Together with reference TRBV12-5 and TRBJ1-1, the CDR3 gives the full variable domain: DARVTQTPRHKVTEMGQEVTMRCQPILGHNTVFWYRQTMMQGLELLAYFRNRAPLDDSGMPKDRFSAEMPDATLATLKIQPSEPRDSAVYFCASGPLGVATEAFFGQGTRLTVV.

The rearrangement links TRBV7-3 to TRBJ2-3, with no clear D. V was cut by 1 base and J by 6 bases, with 5 bases left in between. CDR1 and CDR2 (germline): SGHTA, FQGTGA. This CDR3 spans 12 amino acids. In DNA form, the CDR3 reads TGTGCCAGCAGCTTAATGGGGGATACGCAGTATTTT. Translating it yields CASSLMGDTQYF.

Only one count was recorded for this clone. This chain joins TRBV19 and TRBJ2-1; D is possibly TRBD1 (6 bases). Germline values: CDR1 LNHDA, CDR2 SQIVND (reference sequence). V was cut by 6 bases and J by 7 bases, with 19 bases left in between. The CDR3 is made up of 15 amino acids. Here the CDR3 reads CASSLTASRGNEQFF. In DNA, the CDR3 is TGTGCCAGTAGCCTGACGGCTTCAAGGGGGAATGAGCAGTTCTTC.

V and J are TRBV10-3 and TRBJ2-7; D may be TRBD1 (6 bases). V lost 10 bases and J 5 bases, leaving 18 bases between the germline ends. This CDR3 contains 13 residues. CDR1 is ENHRY and CDR2 is SYGVKD in the germline V gene. The CDR3 sequence: CASQGQIFNEQYF. For the CDR3, the DNA is TGTGCCAGCCAGGGACAAATATTCAACGAGCAGTACTTC.

V is TRBV12-3 or TRBV12-4 and J is TRBJ2-1; D uncertain. V was pared by 10 bases and J by 3 bases, with 7 bases between. This CDR3 is 11 amino acids long. CDR3 in DNA: TGTGCCATAACACGCTACAATGAGCAGTTCTTC. Amino acid sequence: CAITRYNEQFF.

This clone is labeled medium-sized. The V call is TRBV27, the J call TRBJ2-5; weak D call: TRBD2 (6 bases). There are 17 residues in the CDR3. V lost 5 bases, J lost 1 base, and 20 bases lay in between. The V gene's germline CDR1 is MNHEY and CDR2 SMNVEV (reference sequence). CDR3 loop: CASSAGGGPSSQETQYF. Written as DNA, the CDR3 is TGTGCCAGCAGTGCTGGCGGAGGGCCGTCATCCCAAGAGACCCAGTACTTC.

The chain carries TRBV6-5 and TRBJ2-7, with no clear D. CDR1 is MNHEY, CDR2 SVGAGI, per germline. This CDR3 is 14 amino acids long. V lost 8 bases, J lost 4 bases, and 18 bases lay in between. CDR3 coding DNA: TGTGCCAGCTGCGAGTTACTTGGACGATACGAGCAGTACTTC. The encoded protein is CASCELLGRYEQYF.

The CDR3 loop is CASSSGTAYEQYF. The DNA for the CDR3 is TGTGCCAGCAGCTCCGGGACAGCCTACGAGCAGTACTTC. The chain combines TRBV11-3 with TRBJ2-7, with 7 nucleotides matching TRBD1. This CDR3 region has 13 residues. V gave up 4 bases and J gave up 2 bases; unmatched junction bases: 2. Germline V gives CDR1 SGHNT, CDR2 YENEEA.

CDR3 sequence: CASSPTGVDTQYF. CDR3 nucleotide sequence: TGTGCCAGCAGCCCGACGGGGGTGGATACGCAGTATTTT. This chain connects TRBV7-2 to TRBJ2-3; D is possibly TRBD2 (6 bases). This CDR3 region has 13 residues. From germline, CDR1 is SGHTA and CDR2 FQGNSA. The V and J ends lost 5 bases and 6 bases respectively, with 12 bases between them.

V and J are TRBV5-4 and TRBJ2-6; D is tentatively TRBD1 or TRBD2 (5 bases each). The CDR3 totals 19 residues. With 8 bases removed from V and 1 base from J, the gap between germline ends came to 25 bases. Per germline, CDR1 SGHNT and CDR2 YYREEE (reference sequence). The CDR3 spells CASFGTFGQSPSGANVLTF. As DNA, the CDR3 is TGTGCCAGTTTTGGGACCTTTGGGCAGAGCCCATCTGGGGCCAACGTCCTGACTTTC.

J is TRBJ2-5 and V is TRBV6-2 or TRBV6-3; tentative D call: TRBD2 (5 bases). With 5 bases removed from V and 7 bases from J, the gap between germline ends came to 11 bases. Germline values: CDR1 MNHEY, CDR2 SVGEGT. The CDR3 is made up of 12 amino acids. The CDR3 protein is CASSLSAGTQYF. As DNA, the CDR3 is TGTGCCAGCAGTCTCAGCGCGGGGACCCAGTACTTC.

The V and J genes are TRBV28 and TRBJ1-1, with D tentatively TRBD1 (5 bases). CDR1 and CDR2 from the germline V gene are MDHEN and SYDVKM. Trimming shortened V by 2 bases and J by 1 base, and 14 bases separated the two germline ends. The CDR3 spans 16 residues. The CDR3 loop reads CASSLISGRGNTEAFF. The CDR3 DNA reads as TGTGCCAGCAGTTTAATTTCTGGGAGGGGGAACACTGAAGCTTTCTTT.

This clone has more than one count but fewer than ten. The chain uses TRBV27 and TRBJ2-6; D gene unclear. This CDR3 has 13 amino acids. V lost 3 bases to trimming and J lost 0 bases, with 0 bases between them. Germline CDR1 reads MNHEY; CDR2 reads SMNVEV (reference sequence). The CDR3 loop is CASSFSGANVLTF. The CDR3 region has the DNA TGTGCCAGCAGTTTCTCTGGGGCCAACGTCCTGACTTTC.